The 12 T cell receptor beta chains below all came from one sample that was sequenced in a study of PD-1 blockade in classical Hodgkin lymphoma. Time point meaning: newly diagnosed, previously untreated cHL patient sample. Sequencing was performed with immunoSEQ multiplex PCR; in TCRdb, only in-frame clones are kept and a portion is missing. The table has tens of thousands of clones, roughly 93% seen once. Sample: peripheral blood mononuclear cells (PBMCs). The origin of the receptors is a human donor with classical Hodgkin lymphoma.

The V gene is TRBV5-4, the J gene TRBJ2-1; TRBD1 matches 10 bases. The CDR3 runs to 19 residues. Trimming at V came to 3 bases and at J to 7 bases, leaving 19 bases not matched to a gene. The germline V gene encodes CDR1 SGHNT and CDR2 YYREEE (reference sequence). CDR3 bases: TGTGCCAGCAGCTCGCCCGGGACAGGGGTCCTTCGGGGGAGGAATGAGCAGTTCTTC. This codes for CASSSPGTGVLRGRNEQFF.

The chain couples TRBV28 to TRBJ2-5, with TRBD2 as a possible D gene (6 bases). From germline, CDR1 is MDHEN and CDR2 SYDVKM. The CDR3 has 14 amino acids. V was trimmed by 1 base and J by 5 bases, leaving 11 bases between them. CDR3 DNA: TGTGCCAGCAGTTTATCGGGCGGGACGGAGACCCAGTACTTC. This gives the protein CASSLSGGTETQYF. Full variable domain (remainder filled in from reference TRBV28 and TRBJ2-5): DVKVTQSSRYLVKRTGEKVFLECVQDMDHENMFWYRQDPGLGLRLIYFSYDVKMKEKGDIPEGYSVSREKKERFSLILESASTNQTSMYLCASSLSGGTETQYFGPGTRLLVL.

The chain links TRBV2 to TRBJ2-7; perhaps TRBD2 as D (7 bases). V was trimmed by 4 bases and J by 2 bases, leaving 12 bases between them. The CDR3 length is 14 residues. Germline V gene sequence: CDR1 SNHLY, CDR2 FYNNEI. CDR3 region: CASSGGGPTYEQYF. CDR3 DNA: TGTGCCAGCAGTGGGGGGGGCCCGACCTACGAGCAGTACTTC.

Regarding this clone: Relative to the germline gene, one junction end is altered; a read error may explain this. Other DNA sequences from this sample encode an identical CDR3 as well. The CDR3, as DNA: TGCGCCAGCAGCGAGGGACTTATGAATACTGAAGCTTTCTTT. As protein: CASSEGLMNTEAFF. J is TRBJ1-1 and V is TRBV5-1; D possibly corresponds to TRBD1 (5 bases). Germline V CDR1 and CDR2: SGHRS, YFSETQ. The CDR3 runs to 14 residues.

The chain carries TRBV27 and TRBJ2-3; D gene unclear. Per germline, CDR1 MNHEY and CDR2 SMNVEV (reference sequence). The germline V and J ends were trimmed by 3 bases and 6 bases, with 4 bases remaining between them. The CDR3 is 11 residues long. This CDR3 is CASSLFDTQYF. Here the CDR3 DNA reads TGTGCCAGCAGTTTGTTTGATACGCAGTATTTT.

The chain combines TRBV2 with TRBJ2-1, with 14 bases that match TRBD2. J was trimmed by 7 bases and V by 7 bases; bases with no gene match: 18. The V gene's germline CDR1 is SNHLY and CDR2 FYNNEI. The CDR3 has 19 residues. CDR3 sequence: CASIGGTETSGRAINEQFF. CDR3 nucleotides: TGTGCCAGCATAGGAGGGACAGAGACTAGCGGGAGGGCCATAAATGAGCAGTTCTTC. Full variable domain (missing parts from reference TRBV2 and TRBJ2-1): EPEVTQTPSHQVTQMGQEVILRCVPISNHLYFYWYRQILGQKVEFLVSFYNNEISEKSEIFDDQFSVERPDGSNFTLKIRSTKLEDSAMYFCASIGGTETSGRAINEQFFGPGTRLTVL.

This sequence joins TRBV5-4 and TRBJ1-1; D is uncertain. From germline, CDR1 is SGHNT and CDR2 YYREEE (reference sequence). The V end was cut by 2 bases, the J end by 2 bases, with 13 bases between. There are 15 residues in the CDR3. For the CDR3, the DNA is TGTGCCAGCAGCTTTTCTGCGGATCTCAACACTGAAGCTTTCTTT. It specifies CASSFSADLNTEAFF.

CDR3 coding DNA: TGTGCCAGCAACCGTCCCGGGGGATTCACTGAAGCTTTCTTT. This codes for CASNRPGGFTEAFF. The chain couples TRBV28 to TRBJ1-1; the D gene is possibly TRBD1 (5 bases). The V gene's germline CDR1 is MDHEN and CDR2 SYDVKM. V lost 7 bases to trimming and J lost 4 bases, with 16 bases between them. This CDR3 is 14 amino acids long.

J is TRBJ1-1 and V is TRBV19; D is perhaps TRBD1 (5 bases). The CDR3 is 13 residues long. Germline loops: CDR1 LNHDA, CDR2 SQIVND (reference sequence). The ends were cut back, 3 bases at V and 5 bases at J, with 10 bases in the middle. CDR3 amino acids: CASSMGPGTEAFF. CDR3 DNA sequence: TGTGCCAGTAGTATGGGGCCTGGGACTGAAGCTTTCTTT.

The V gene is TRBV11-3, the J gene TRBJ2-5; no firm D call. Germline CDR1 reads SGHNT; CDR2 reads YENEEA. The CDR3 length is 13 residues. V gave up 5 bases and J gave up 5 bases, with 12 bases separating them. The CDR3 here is CASSPGPVETQYF. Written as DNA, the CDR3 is TGTGCCAGCAGCCCAGGACCGGTGGAGACCCAGTACTTC. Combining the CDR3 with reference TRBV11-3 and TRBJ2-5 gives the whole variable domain EAGVVQSPRYKIIEKKQPVAFWCNPISGHNTLYWYLQNLGQGPELLIRYENEEAVDDSQLPKDRFSAERLKGVDSTLKIQPAELGDSAVYLCASSPGPVETQYFGPGTRLLVL.

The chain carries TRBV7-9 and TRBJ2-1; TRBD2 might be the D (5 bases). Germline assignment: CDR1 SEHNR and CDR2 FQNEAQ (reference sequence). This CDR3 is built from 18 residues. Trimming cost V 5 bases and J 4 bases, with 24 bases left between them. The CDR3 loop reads CASSALLGSTQGYNEQFF. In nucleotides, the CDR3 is TGTGCCAGCAGCGCCTTACTAGGTTCAACGCAAGGATACAATGAGCAGTTCTTC.

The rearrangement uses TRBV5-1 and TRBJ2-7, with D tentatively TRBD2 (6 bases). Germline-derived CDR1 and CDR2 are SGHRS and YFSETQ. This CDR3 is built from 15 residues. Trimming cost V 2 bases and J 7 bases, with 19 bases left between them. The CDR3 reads CASSFGGQVGFEQYF. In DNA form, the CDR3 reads TGCGCCAGCAGCTTCGGAGGGCAAGTCGGGTTTGAGCAGTACTTC.